The source of this T cell receptor beta chain is a study of blood T cell repertoires in COVID-19. The CDR3 covers 16 residues. V gave up 6 bases and J gave up 5 bases; unmatched junction bases: 12. Germline CDR1 and CDR2: SGHTA and FQGNSA. This table comes from immunoSEQ multiplex PCR, and its TCRdb copy is limited to in-frame clones, with some not included. Among 150,000 to 200,000 clones listed, around 76% were seen once. Sequenced sample: peripheral blood. The rearrangement joins TRBV7-2 to TRBJ2-5; TRBD2 matches 10 bases. This TCR derives from a woman in her sixties or seventies with acute or convalescent COVID-19. The CDR3: CASRRSSGGPWETQYF. CDR3 DNA: TGTGCCAGCAGACGGTCTAGCGGGGGCCCCTGGGAGACCCAGTACTTC. Based on the CDR3 plus reference TRBV7-2 and TRBJ2-5, the full variable domain is GAGVSQSPSNKVTEKGKDVELRCDPISGHTALYWYRQSLGQGLEFLIYFQGNSAPDKSGLPSDRFSAERTGGSVSTLTIQRTQQEDSAVYLCASRRSSGGPWETQYFGPGTRLLVL.